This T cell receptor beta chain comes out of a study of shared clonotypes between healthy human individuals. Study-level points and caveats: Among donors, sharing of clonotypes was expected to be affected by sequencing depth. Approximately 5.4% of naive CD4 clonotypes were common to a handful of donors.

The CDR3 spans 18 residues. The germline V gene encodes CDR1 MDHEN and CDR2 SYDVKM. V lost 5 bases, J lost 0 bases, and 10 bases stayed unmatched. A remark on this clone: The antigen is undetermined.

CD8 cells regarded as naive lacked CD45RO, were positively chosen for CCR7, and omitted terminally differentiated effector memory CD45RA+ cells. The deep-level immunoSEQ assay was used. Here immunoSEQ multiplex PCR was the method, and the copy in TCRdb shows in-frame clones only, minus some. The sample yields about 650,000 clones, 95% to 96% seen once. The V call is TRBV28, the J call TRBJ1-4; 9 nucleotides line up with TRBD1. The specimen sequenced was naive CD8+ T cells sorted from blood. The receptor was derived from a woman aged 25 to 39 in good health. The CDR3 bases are TGTGCCAGCAGTCTAAGGACAGGGGATGACGCAACTAATGAAAAACTGTTTTTT. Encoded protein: CASSLRTGDDATNEKLFF.